The clone carrying this T cell receptor beta chain is a singleton in its sample. What it binds is not known. The CDR3 is 12 amino acids. The V and J ends lost 2 bases and 5 bases respectively, with 5 bases between them. CDR1 SGHDT and CDR2 YYEEEE come from the germline V gene. The data belong to a study of vaccination effects on CD4 cells after COVID-19. For the study at large: Samples gathered post-vaccine arrived a median of 72 days past the second dose.

Study-wide findings and caveats: Both infection-induced and vaccine-induced clones contracted markedly at late post-vaccination timepoints.

Produced via immunoSEQ multiplex PCR; TCRdb's table is partial and in-frame only. The data show about 73,000 clones, with roughly 73% seen just once and more than 2% held by the top ten. Cells that had been cultured for 9 to 10 days were the source of isolated CD4+ T cells. Of the BNT162b2 and mRNA-1273 vaccines, participants received two doses of one or the other. Previously uninfected by SARS-CoV-2, the vaccine recipients also showed negative nucleocapsid antibodies. It was on days 3 and 7 that half the medium was replaced with IL-2 medium. Material: CD4+ T cells from PBMCs cultured without peptide, obtained after COVID-19 vaccination. The gene calls are TRBV5-6 and TRBJ1-5; D gene ambiguous. This sequence was found in a human donor who received a COVID-19 vaccine. As DNA, the CDR3 is TGTGCCAGCAGCTTTGTTGATCAGCCCCAGCATTTT. Its protein is CASSFVDQPQHF.